The 31 T cell receptor beta chains listed next were all sequenced from one sample in a study of OX40 agonist ivuxolimab in advanced cancers. The assay was immunoSEQ multiplex PCR, and TCRdb's table has in-frame clones only and misses some. The sample contains more than 70,000 clones, approximately 85% of which appear only once. The sequencing used CD4+ or CD8+ T cells sorted from blood, collected in a trial of the OX40 agonist ivuxolimab. Receptors originate from an adult with an advanced solid tumor such as melanoma, head and neck, liver or kidney cancer.

V is TRBV5-5 and J is TRBJ1-3; D may be TRBD1 (5 bases). V was shortened by 5 bases and J by 4 bases, with 19 bases between the two germline ends. The CDR3 covers 16 residues. From germline, CDR1 is SGHKS and CDR2 YYEKEE (reference sequence). The chain's CDR3 is CASRREVQGYGNTIYF. DNA of the CDR3: TGTGCCAGCAGACGCGAGGTTCAGGGATACGGAAACACCATATATTTT.

The genes are TRBV5-4 and TRBJ2-3, with D maybe TRBD2 (6 bases). There are 16 residues in the CDR3. The V and J ends lost 0 bases and 1 base respectively, with 12 bases between them. Germline V gives CDR1 SGHNT, CDR2 YYREEE (reference sequence). This chain's CDR3 is CASSLGRRGGTDTQYF. DNA for the CDR3: TGTGCCAGCAGCTTGGGTAGGCGGGGCGGCACAGATACGCAGTATTTT.

CDR3 loop: CASNPNPNRVNGYTF. CDR3 sequence (DNA): TGTGCCAGCAATCCCAATCCAAACAGGGTCAATGGCTACACCTTC. J is TRBJ1-2 and V is TRBV19, with a possible D match to TRBD1 (6 bases). The CDR3 spans 15 residues. CDR1 LNHDA and CDR2 SQIVND come from the germline V gene (reference sequence). V lost 9 bases and J lost 6, with 23 bases in between.

The chain recombines TRBV5-1 with TRBJ2-4; 7 bases fit TRBD1. The CDR3 is 14 amino acids. Germline V CDR1 and CDR2: SGHRS, YFSETQ. Trimming at V came to 6 bases and at J to 5 bases, leaving 8 bases not matched to a gene. The CDR3 bases are TGCGCCAGCACTTCAAACACAGGGGAAAACATTCAGTACTTC. This encodes CASTSNTGENIQYF. The full variable domain, its missing parts supplied by reference TRBV5-1 and TRBJ2-4, is KAGVTQTPRYLIKTRGQQVTLSCSPISGHRSVSWYQQTPGQGLQFLFEYFSETQRNKGNFPGRFSGRQFSNSRSEMNVSTLELGDSALYLCASTSNTGENIQYFGAGTRLSVL.

V usage is TRBV28 and J usage is TRBJ1-1, with 10 nucleotides matching TRBD1. There are 15 residues in the CDR3. Trimming took 2 bases from V and 1 from J; bases not matched to a gene: 1. The germline V gene encodes CDR1 MDHEN and CDR2 SYDVKM. CDR3 in amino acids: CASSLGDRGNTEAFF. In nucleotides, the CDR3 is TGTGCCAGCAGTTTAGGGGACAGGGGGAACACTGAAGCTTTCTTT.

This clone has a single count. The chain links TRBV4-2 to TRBJ1-2; D unclear. From germline, CDR1 is LGHNA and CDR2 YNFKEQ. This CDR3 is 15 amino acids long. Deletions cut 5 bases from V and 1 base from J, with 14 bases between. Written as DNA, the CDR3 is TGTGCCAGCAGCTTGCCGGGCAACAATAACTATGGCTACACCTTC. It yields the protein CASSLPGNNNYGYTF.

This chain links TRBV2 with TRBJ2-5, with D hard to call. Trimming left V 2 bases short and J 3 bases short, with 7 bases between. Germline V gene data show CDR1 as SNHLY and CDR2 as FYNNEI. The length of the CDR3 is 13 residues. CDR3 residues: CASSEQRKETQYF. CDR3 DNA sequence: TGTGCCAGCAGTGAACAGAGGAAAGAGACCCAGTACTTC.

The chain couples TRBV29-1 to TRBJ2-1; 8 nucleotides agree with TRBD2. CDR1 and CDR2 (germline): SQVTM, ANQGSEA. The ends lost 4 bases at V and 5 bases at J; junction bases unmatched: 10. CDR3 length equals 15 residues. CDR3 in amino acids: CSVGRLAGGNNEQFF. The DNA of the CDR3 is TGCAGCGTTGGGCGTCTGGCGGGAGGTAACAATGAGCAGTTCTTC.

This chain joins TRBV9 and TRBJ2-5; 10 bases fit TRBD2. The V and J ends lost 2 bases and 5 bases, in that order; junction bases with no gene match: 6. The CDR3 has 15 amino acids. Germline V gives CDR1 SGDLS, CDR2 YYNGEE. CDR3 in amino acids: CASSVSGRFGETQYF. The CDR3 nucleotides read TGTGCCAGCAGCGTTAGCGGGAGGTTCGGGGAGACCCAGTACTTC.

The V call is TRBV28, the J call TRBJ1-2, with TRBD1 matching 8 bases. In germline, CDR1 is MDHEN, CDR2 SYDVKM. This CDR3 has 16 residues. J gave up 0 bases and V 5 bases, and 8 bases lay outside the gene matches. The CDR3 DNA is TGTGCCAGCAGTACAGGGGGAGCATCTACTAACTATGGCTACACCTTC. Protein: CASSTGGASTNYGYTF.

DNA of the CDR3: TGTGCCAGCAGCCCCCGAGGACAGTGGGAAGCTTTCTTT. Translation: CASSPRGQWEAFF. This chain uses TRBV9 with TRBJ1-1, with D tentatively TRBD1 (6 bases). CDR3 length: 13 amino acids. V dropped 4 bases and J dropped 8 bases, with 15 bases sitting between them. From germline, CDR1 is SGDLS and CDR2 YYNGEE.

The chain carries TRBV19 and TRBJ2-1; possible D gene TRBD2, 6 bases. Per germline, CDR1 LNHDA and CDR2 SQIVND (reference sequence). V was cut by 5 bases and J by 15 bases, with 20 bases left in between. This CDR3 is 13 amino acids long. This CDR3 is CASSQRAGGGLFF. CDR3 coding DNA: TGTGCCAGTAGTCAAAGAGCCGGGGGTGGGTTGTTCTTC.

The chain recombines TRBV6-5 with TRBJ2-5; D is possibly TRBD1 (5 bases). CDR1 and CDR2 from the germline V gene are MNHEY and SVGAGI. Trimming shortened V by 6 bases and J by 5 bases, and 13 bases separated the two germline ends. The CDR3 spans 13 residues. The CDR3 is CASSPDSSETQYF. The CDR3 DNA reads as TGTGCCAGCAGCCCTGACAGTTCGGAGACCCAGTACTTC.

By share, this clone counts as medium-sized (0.01 to 0.1%). The chain is built from TRBV6-1 and TRBJ2-4, with D possibly matching TRBD1 (6 bases). This CDR3 is 10 amino acids long. Trimming removed 5 bases at V and 16 bases at J, with 12 bases between. The germline V gene encodes CDR1 MNHNS and CDR2 SASEGT. The CDR3 here is CASSRDTFYF. CDR3 sequence (DNA): TGTGCCAGCAGTCGGGACACGTTCTACTTC.

This clone was seen just once. The J gene is TRBJ2-1, the V gene TRBV5-1, with TRBD2 matching over 7 bases. The CDR3 runs 16 residues. V lost 2 bases and J lost 1; bases outside the gene matches: 6. Germline-derived CDR1 and CDR2 are SGHRS and YFSETQ. DNA for the CDR3: TGCGCCAGCAGCTTTCGAAGCGGGGCGTCCTACAATGAGCAGTTCTTC. This sequence encodes CASSFRSGASYNEQFF.

The rearrangement links TRBV27 to TRBJ2-5; unclear D gene. The V gene lost 2 bases and the J gene lost 4 bases, with 8 bases spanning the gap. The CDR3 consists of 13 residues. Germline V gene data show CDR1 as MNHEY and CDR2 as SMNVEV (reference sequence). CDR3 bases: TGTGCCAGCAGTTTAATAATTGGAGAGACCCAGTACTTC. It yields the protein CASSLIIGETQYF.

This clone has more than one count but fewer than ten. This chain joins TRBV2 and TRBJ1-5; D is ambiguous. The CDR3 runs to 12 residues. Germline V gene data show CDR1 as SNHLY and CDR2 as FYNNEI. The ends were cut back, 5 bases at V and 7 bases at J, with 9 bases in the middle. This CDR3 reads CASSLIGQPQHF. The CDR3, as DNA: TGTGCCAGCAGTCTTATCGGACAGCCCCAGCATTTT.

The J gene is TRBJ2-5, the V gene TRBV6-6; D gene uncertain. Germline V gives CDR1 MNHNY, CDR2 SVGAGI (reference sequence). V shed 2 bases and J shed 1 base, with 5 bases lying between them. This CDR3 is built from 13 residues. The CDR3 DNA sequence: TGTGCCAGCAGTTACACAGTCCAAGAGACCCAGTACTTC. Translated: CASSYTVQETQYF.

The chain carries TRBV4-2 and TRBJ1-2; the match to TRBD1 covers 7 bases. The junction had 12 bases not matched to a gene; V was cut back by 5 bases and J by 3 bases. The CDR3 runs to 16 residues. CDR1 and CDR2 from the germline V gene are LGHNA and YNFKEQ. The CDR3 loop reads CASSLLAGGTHYGYTF. The CDR3 DNA is TGTGCCAGCAGCTTGCTGGCAGGGGGAACCCACTATGGCTACACCTTC.

This chain links TRBV25-1 with TRBJ1-3, with a possible D match to TRBD1 (5 bases). The CDR3 runs to 14 residues. Trimming took off 5 bases at V and 2 bases at J, with 10 bases between the two ends. Germline CDR1 and CDR2: MGHDK and SYGVNS. The CDR3 bases are TGTGCCAGCAGTTCTACAGGAACTGGAAACACCATATATTTT. This gives the protein CASSSTGTGNTIYF.

This chain uses TRBV19 with TRBJ1-5; D is ambiguous. CDR1 LNHDA and CDR2 SQIVND come from the germline V gene (reference sequence). With 3 bases removed from V and 2 bases from J, the gap between germline ends came to 11 bases. The CDR3 contains 15 residues. The CDR3 here is CASSIGNGRNQPQHF. CDR3 DNA sequence: TGTGCCAGTAGTATTGGGAATGGGCGCAATCAGCCCCAGCATTTT.

As DNA, the CDR3 is TGCGCCAGCAGCTTGGCCCCGATCACAACTAATGAAAAACTGTTTTTT. Its protein product is CASSLAPITTNEKLFF. The V gene is TRBV5-1, the J gene TRBJ1-4; D unclear. CDR1 and CDR2 from the germline V gene are SGHRS and YFSETQ. The ends were cut back, 0 bases at V and 0 bases at J, with 9 bases in the middle. This CDR3 region has 16 residues.

The chain combines TRBV2 with TRBJ2-1; TRBD2 matches 16 bases. Trimming at V came to 2 bases and at J to 8 bases, leaving 6 bases not matched to a gene. Germline CDR1 SNHLY, CDR2 FYNNEI. This CDR3 is built from 17 residues. The CDR3 region has the DNA TGTGCCAGCAGTGAATTGGGACTAGCGGGAGGGCCGCATGAGCAGTTCTTC. Its translation is CASSELGLAGGPHEQFF.

This clone came up once. The chain links TRBV6-5 to TRBJ1-1; D unclear. CDR3 length equals 14 residues. V was cut by 4 bases and J by 2 bases, with 11 bases left in between. CDR1 and CDR2 (germline): MNHEY, SVGAGI. The chain's CDR3 is CASSSLGLNTEAFF. Written as DNA, the CDR3 is TGTGCCAGCAGTTCTCTAGGACTAAACACTGAAGCTTTCTTT.

This sequence joins TRBV10-2 and TRBJ2-3, with D perhaps TRBD2 (6 bases). Germline loops: CDR1 WSHSY, CDR2 SAAADI. V shed 6 bases and J shed 1 base, with 11 bases lying between them. The CDR3 is 14 amino acids. CDR3: CASRVGRRTDTQYF. CDR3 bases: TGCGCCAGCAGGGTGGGGAGGCGCACAGATACGCAGTATTTT.

The chain couples TRBV7-6 to TRBJ2-2, with TRBD1 as a possible D gene (5 bases). Trimming took off 3 bases at V and 4 bases at J, with 9 bases between the two ends. Germline CDR1 reads SGHVS; CDR2 reads FNYEAQ. The CDR3 sequence is 14 residues long. CDR3: CASSFNQGTGELFF. DNA for the CDR3: TGTGCCAGCAGCTTCAACCAGGGCACCGGGGAGCTGTTTTTT.

This chain links TRBV7-9 with TRBJ2-4; the match to TRBD1 covers 8 bases. Trimming removed 0 bases from V and 5 bases from J; junction bases left unmatched: 3. This CDR3 comprises 15 residues. CDR1 and CDR2 from the germline V gene are SEHNR and FQNEAQ (reference sequence). The CDR3 DNA reads TGTGCCAGCAGCTTAGCTGGACAGGGCGAAAACATTCAGTACTTC. It is translated as CASSLAGQGENIQYF.

The rearrangement uses TRBV28 and TRBJ2-7; D not certain. The CDR3 consists of 16 residues. CDR1 is MDHEN and CDR2 is SYDVKM in the germline V gene. The V end lost 3 bases, the J end lost 1 base, and 16 bases lay between the germline ends. CDR3 sequence (DNA): TGTGCCAGCAGTTTTAAGTATGGCGTAGGGTCCTACGAGCAGTACTTC. This gives the protein CASSFKYGVGSYEQYF.

This chain joins TRBV5-1 and TRBJ2-5; D remains ambiguous. This CDR3 has 13 amino acids. V lost 2 bases and J 7 bases, leaving 12 bases between the germline ends. Germline values: CDR1 SGHRS, CDR2 YFSETQ. The CDR3: CASSFSELWTQYF. CDR3 sequence (DNA): TGCGCCAGCAGCTTTTCAGAGCTGTGGACCCAGTACTTC.

This clone was picked up a small number of times. The chain has TRBV6-5 and TRBJ1-5; D remains ambiguous. Between the trimmed V and J ends, which lost 4 bases and 5 bases, there was a span of 9 bases. CDR1 and CDR2 from the germline V gene are MNHEY and SVGAGI. The CDR3 extends over 13 amino acids. CDR3 protein: CASSFGRDQPQHF. The CDR3 DNA sequence: TGTGCCAGCAGTTTTGGACGGGATCAGCCCCAGCATTTT.

The chain couples TRBV5-1 to TRBJ1-2, with 8 bases matching TRBD1. Germline V CDR1 and CDR2: SGHRS, YFSETQ. The CDR3 is 15 residues long. V was pared by 4 bases and J by 6 bases, with 11 bases of the junction left unmatched. CDR3 loop: CASSPYPDREDGYTF. The CDR3 DNA reads as TGCGCCAGCAGCCCCTACCCGGACAGGGAAGATGGCTACACCTTC.